Presented here are 7 T cell receptor beta chains from one specimen sequenced in a study of blood T cell repertoires in COVID-19. Using immunoSEQ multiplex PCR, the repertoire was profiled, and TCRdb retains in-frame clones only, with some absent. The sample lists about 350,000 clones, more than 70% occurring once. Sequenced input: PBMCs or T cells enriched from blood (not recorded which). The receptors stem from a woman younger than 45 who had been exposed to COVID-19.

The chain employs TRBV14 and TRBJ2-1, with 8 nucleotides matching TRBD2. Losses at the gene ends were 2 bases for V and 3 bases for J; bases not matched to a gene: 3. There are 15 residues in the CDR3. Per the germline V gene, CDR1 is SGHDN and CDR2 is FVKESK. This CDR3 reads CASSQTTSDYNEQFF. For the CDR3, the DNA is TGTGCCAGCAGCCAAACGACTAGCGACTACAATGAGCAGTTCTTC.

The chain uses TRBV6-5 and TRBJ2-1; 7 positions match TRBD2. V gave up 8 bases and J gave up 8 bases; unmatched junction bases: 12. Germline loops: CDR1 MNHEY, CDR2 SVGAGI. The CDR3 runs to 14 residues. As DNA, the CDR3 is TGTGCCAGCTATGAGGCGGGGGTCAGACATGAGCAGTTCTTC. Protein product: CASYEAGVRHEQFF.

The rearrangement uses TRBV3-1 (or the pseudogene TRBV3-2) and TRBJ2-2, with 9 nucleotides matching TRBD2. The V and J ends lost 4 bases and 9 bases, in that order; junction bases with no gene match: 9. Germline V gives CDR1 LGHDT, CDR2 YNNKEL (reference sequence). This CDR3 spans 15 amino acids. CDR3 DNA: TGTGCCAGCAGCCGTGGACTAGCGACGAGTCGGGAGCTGTTTTTT. It specifies CASSRGLATSRELFF.

A few counts support this clone. J is TRBJ2-2 and V is TRBV3-1 (or the pseudogene TRBV3-2), with 7 bases aligning to TRBD2. The germline gives CDR1 LGHDT, CDR2 YNNKEL (reference sequence). The CDR3 has 13 amino acids. V was clipped by 4 bases and J by 5 bases; unmatched bases: 1. Written as DNA, the CDR3 is TGTGCCAGCAGCCCACTAGCGACCGGGGAGCTGTTTTTT. It yields the protein CASSPLATGELFF.

The chain employs TRBV14 and TRBJ1-6, with 7 bases identical to TRBD1. The J segment lost 10 bases and the V segment lost 0 bases, leaving 3 bases of the junction unmatched. Germline CDR1 is SGHDN and CDR2 is FVKESK. The CDR3 has 14 amino acids. DNA of the CDR3: TGTGCCAGCAGCCAAGAGACAGGGATATCACCCCTCCACTTT. Its protein is CASSQETGISPLHF.

The V call is TRBV18, the J call TRBJ2-5; unclear D gene. The CDR3 is 14 residues long. V gave up 3 bases and J gave up 1 base, with 9 bases separating them. From germline, CDR1 is KGHSH and CDR2 LQKENI. The CDR3 sequence is CASSPLTFQETQYF. The CDR3 region has the DNA TGTGCCAGCTCACCGCTGACATTCCAAGAGACCCAGTACTTC.

Concerning this clone: Within the sample, other DNA sequences also encode this same CDR3. The J gene is TRBJ2-7, the V gene TRBV5-1; 11 nucleotides match TRBD2. The trim removed 4 bases at V and 0 bases at J, leaving 3 bases unmatched. CDR1 and CDR2 (germline): SGHRS, YFSETQ. The CDR3 consists of 15 residues. The CDR3 DNA follows: TGCGCCAGCAGCATCACTAGCGGGAGCTCCTACGAGCAGTACTTC. Protein sequence: CASSITSGSSYEQYF.